The present T cell receptor beta chain was sequenced within a study of identical twins. All donors were healthy, and all were Caucasian. V lost 0 bases to trimming and J lost 7 bases; unmatched junction nucleotides: 7. The CDR3 spans 15 residues. Germline V gene sequence: CDR1 DFQATT, CDR2 SNEGSKA (reference sequence). cDNA carried unique molecular identifiers, and a universal primer site was added by template switching. TCRdb analysed the 5' RACE reads with MiXCR anew, one entry per CDR3 protein. The profile covers some 1,600,000 distinct CDR3 sequences, with 25% to 35% appearing a single time and over 0.25% taken by the ten largest.

The genes are TRBV20-1 and TRBJ2-1; TRBD2 matches 9 bases. This clonotype originated in a newborn girl in good health. Source material: cord blood. The CDR3 DNA reads as TGCAGTGCTAGAGATCCCCTAGCGGGGTGGAATGAGCAGTTCTTC. Translation gives CSARDPLAGWNEQFF.